What follows is one T cell receptor beta chain and its context. Its specificity is not known. The junction shows a germline mismatch at one end, possibly a read error. A single record per CDR3 protein comes from TCRdb applying MiXCR to the reads. Of 200,000 to 300,000 distinct CDR3 sequences in the sample, around 13% were seen once. These data belong to a study of T cell repertoires in cytomegalovirus infection. Study at large: Public TCR beta signatures provided an indication of both CMV infection and a matching HLA type.

General study points: Public TCR beta family frequency separated CMV-and-HLA carriers, including in an independent cohort. HLA-C-restricted CMV clonotypes gave the most frequent clonotype in two of eight donors.

Germline loops: CDR1 SSHAT, CDR2 FNYEAQ (reference sequence). The CDR3 length is 15 residues. This chain joins TRBV7-7 and TRBJ2-7; D is uncertain. The receptor's source is a human donor in good health (CMV status not recorded). Some clones in this sample may be carry-over from other donors' samples. The sequencing input was PBMCs. The DNA for the CDR3 is TGTGCTAGCAGCGAGTCGTCAGGCCCCGCATACGAGCAGTACTTC. It codes for CASSESSGPAYEQYF.